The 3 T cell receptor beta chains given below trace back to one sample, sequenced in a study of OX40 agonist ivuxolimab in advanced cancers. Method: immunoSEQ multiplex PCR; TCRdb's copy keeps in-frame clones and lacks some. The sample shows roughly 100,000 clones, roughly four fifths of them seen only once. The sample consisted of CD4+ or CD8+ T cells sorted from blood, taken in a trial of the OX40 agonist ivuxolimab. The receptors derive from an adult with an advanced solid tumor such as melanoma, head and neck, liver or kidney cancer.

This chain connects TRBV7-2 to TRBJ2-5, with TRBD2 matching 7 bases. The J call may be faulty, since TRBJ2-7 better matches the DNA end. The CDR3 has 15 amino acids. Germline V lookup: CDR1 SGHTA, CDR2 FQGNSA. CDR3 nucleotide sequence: TGTGCCAGCAGCCCCGAAAGCGGGAAAATGTACGAGCAGTACTTC. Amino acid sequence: CASSPESGKMYEQYF.

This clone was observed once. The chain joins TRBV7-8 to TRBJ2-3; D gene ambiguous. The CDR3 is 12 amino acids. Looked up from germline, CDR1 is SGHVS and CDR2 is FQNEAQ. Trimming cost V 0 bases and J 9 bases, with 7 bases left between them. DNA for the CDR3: TGTGCCAGCAGCTTAGCGTCACAAACGCAGTATTTT. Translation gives CASSLASQTQYF. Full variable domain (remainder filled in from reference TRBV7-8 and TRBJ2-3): GAGVSQSPRYKVAKRGQDVALRCDPISGHVSLFWYQQALGQGPEFLTYFQNEAQLDKSGLPSDRFFAERPEGSVSTLKIQRTQQEDSAVYLCASSLASQTQYFGPGTRLTVL.

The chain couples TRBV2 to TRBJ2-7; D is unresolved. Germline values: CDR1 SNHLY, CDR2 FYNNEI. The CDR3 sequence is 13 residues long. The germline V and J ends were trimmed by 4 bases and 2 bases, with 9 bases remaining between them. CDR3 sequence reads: CASSGNFPYEQYF. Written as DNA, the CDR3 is TGTGCCAGCAGTGGGAACTTTCCCTACGAGCAGTACTTC.